A single sample gave rise to the 27 T cell receptor beta chains below, sequenced in a study of blood T cell repertoires in COVID-19. Using immunoSEQ multiplex PCR, the repertoire was profiled, and TCRdb retains in-frame clones only, with some absent. The data hold approximately 280,000 clones, with approximately 90% observed a single time. Sequencing was performed on peripheral blood. Source of these receptors: a man aged 35-49 years with acute or convalescent COVID-19.

This chain connects TRBV11-2 to TRBJ2-7; D is possibly TRBD1 (6 bases). This CDR3 has 14 residues. V dropped 3 bases and J dropped 3 bases, with 12 bases sitting between them. Germline CDR1 reads SGHAT; CDR2 reads FQNNGV. The DNA for the CDR3 is TGTGCCAGCAGCTTCTTGACAGGAGGCTACGAGCAGTACTTC. Its translation is CASSFLTGGYEQYF.

The chain carries TRBV24-1 and TRBJ2-1; unclear D gene. V was shortened by 0 bases and J by 5 bases, with 13 bases between the two germline ends. This CDR3 has 16 amino acids. Per germline, CDR1 KGHDR and CDR2 SFDVKD. The CDR3 protein is CATSDLRRGSDNEQFF. CDR3 DNA sequence: TGTGCCACCAGTGATTTGCGCAGAGGTTCCGACAATGAGCAGTTCTTC.

The rearrangement uses TRBV19 and TRBJ2-7; TRBD2 aligns across 10 bases. The germline V gene encodes CDR1 LNHDA and CDR2 SQIVND (reference sequence). The CDR3 sequence is 14 residues long. V dropped 5 bases and J dropped 1; count of bases not matched to a gene: 2. As DNA, the CDR3 is TGTGCCAGTAGTCTGACTAGCGGGTCCTACGAGCAGTACTTC. Translation: CASSLTSGSYEQYF. Using reference TRBV19 and TRBJ2-7 for the parts outside the CDR3, the full variable domain is DGGITQSPKYLFRKEGQNVTLSCEQNLNHDAMYWYRQDPGQGLRLIYYSQIVNDFQKGDIAEGYSVSREKKESFPLTVTSAQKNPTAFYLCASSLTSGSYEQYFGPGTRLTVT.

The genes are TRBV29-1 and TRBJ1-4; D is perhaps TRBD1 (6 bases). From germline, CDR1 is SQVTM and CDR2 ANQGSEA. The CDR3 runs to 12 residues. V was shortened by 2 bases and J by 8 bases, with 9 bases between the two germline ends. The CDR3 DNA sequence: TGCAGCGTTGAACAGGGGCGGGAAAAACTGTTTTTT. This gives the protein CSVEQGREKLFF.

The sample holds one count of this clone. The chain links TRBV19 to TRBJ2-1; 8 bases match TRBD1. Germline V gene lookup returns CDR1 LNHDA and CDR2 SQIVND (reference sequence). This CDR3 region has 13 residues. Trimming took 9 bases from V and 4 from J; bases not matched to a gene: 5. Written as DNA, the CDR3 is TGTGCCAGCACTCAGGGGGCGTACAATGAGCAGTTCTTC. Translation: CASTQGAYNEQFF.

The chain links TRBV6-5 to TRBJ2-3; a weak D match, TRBD2 (7 bases). The germline gives CDR1 MNHEY, CDR2 SVGAGI. Trimming cost V 2 bases and J 0 bases, with 12 bases left between them. The CDR3 is made up of 16 amino acids. CDR3 in amino acids: CASSYVWGGSTDTQYF. CDR3 bases: TGTGCCAGCAGTTACGTCTGGGGGGGCAGCACAGATACGCAGTATTTT.

This chain uses TRBV9 with TRBJ2-7; 9 bases map to TRBD1. J was trimmed by 4 bases and V by 3 bases; bases with no gene match: 14. The germline CDR1 and CDR2 sequences are SGDLS and YYNGEE. This CDR3 is 17 amino acids long. The CDR3 region has the DNA TGTGCCAGCAGCGCGGGTTCGGGGACAGGGTGGGAGTACGAGCAGTACTTC. It encodes CASSAGSGTGWEYEQYF.

The chain employs TRBV10-2 and TRBJ1-1; tentative D call: TRBD1 (6 bases). CDR1 is WSHSY and CDR2 is SAAADI in the germline V gene. The V end was cut by 7 bases, the J end by 3 bases, with 12 bases between. CDR3 length equals 13 residues. The CDR3 loop reads CASKAGVDTEAFF. CDR3 DNA sequence: TGCGCCAGCAAAGCAGGGGTGGACACTGAAGCTTTCTTT.

The rearrangement uses TRBV7-9 and TRBJ2-7, with D possibly TRBD2 on 5 matching bases. Trimming cost V 5 bases and J 2 bases, with 13 bases left between them. Germline CDR1 SEHNR, CDR2 FQNEAQ (reference sequence). The CDR3 sequence is 14 residues long. The CDR3 region has the DNA TGTGCCAGCAGCCCCGCGGGCCTAGCCTACGAGCAGTACTTC. This gives the protein CASSPAGLAYEQYF.

The V and J genes are TRBV12-5 and TRBJ1-1; D ambiguous. The CDR3 runs to 13 residues. The germline V and J ends were trimmed by 1 base and 11 bases, with 14 bases remaining between them. Germline loops: CDR1 LGHNT, CDR2 FRNRAP. CDR3 in DNA: TGTGCTAGTGGTTTGGACCCGAGGCCGGCGGCTTTCTTT. Translation: CASGLDPRPAAFF. The whole variable domain, filled in from reference TRBV12-5 and TRBJ1-1, reads DARVTQTPRHKVTEMGQEVTMRCQPILGHNTVFWYRQTMMQGLELLAYFRNRAPLDDSGMPKDRFSAEMPDATLATLKIQPSEPRDSAVYFCASGLDPRPAAFFGQGTRLTVV.

This chain links TRBV24-1 with TRBJ2-2, with D unresolved. CDR1 and CDR2 (germline): KGHDR, SFDVKD. CDR3 length: 14 amino acids. The germline V and J ends were trimmed by 4 bases and 4 bases, with 9 bases remaining between them. DNA for the CDR3: TGTGCCACCAGTGACCCTTCGGGCACCGGGGAGCTGTTTTTT. Translated: CATSDPSGTGELFF.

CDR3 sequence reads: CATSRGDLATGELFF. CDR3 coding DNA: TGTGCCACCAGCAGAGGCGACTTGGCCACCGGGGAGCTGTTTTTT. This sequence joins TRBV15 and TRBJ2-2; no clear D gene. The length of the CDR3 is 15 residues. The germline gives CDR1 LNHNV, CDR2 YYDKDF (reference sequence). V was trimmed by 1 base and J by 4 bases, leaving 10 bases between them.

This chain links TRBV12-3 or TRBV12-4 with TRBJ1-1; no reliable D call. The CDR3 totals 13 residues. V was clipped by 3 bases and J by 5 bases, with 10 bases between them. The chain's CDR3 is CASSFWPGTEAFF. CDR3 in DNA: TGTGCCAGCAGTTTTTGGCCGGGGACTGAAGCTTTCTTT.

For the CDR3, the DNA is TGTGCCAGCAGCGCCACAGACAGGGCAAGGGACACCATATATTTT. Translated: CASSATDRARDTIYF. The chain recombines TRBV5-4 with TRBJ1-3, with TRBD1 matching 7 bases. Unmatched junction bases numbered 12, after V lost 4 bases and J lost 8 bases. The germline CDR1 and CDR2 sequences are SGHNT and YYREEE (reference sequence). The CDR3 consists of 15 residues. Using reference TRBV5-4 and TRBJ1-3 for the parts outside the CDR3, the full variable domain is ETGVTQSPTHLIKTRGQQVTLRCSSQSGHNTVSWYQQALGQGPQFIFQYYREEENGRGNFPPRFSGLQFPNYSSELNVNALELDDSALYLCASSATDRARDTIYFGEGSWLTVV.

The chain combines TRBV29-1 with TRBJ1-4; D is undetermined. The CDR3 runs to 15 residues. The germline V gene has CDR1 SQVTM and CDR2 ANQGSEA. Trimming cost V 5 bases and J 2 bases, with 15 bases left between them. The CDR3 DNA sequence: TGCAGCGTTAGCGAATTTCGTGGCACTAATGAAAAACTGTTTTTT. Translated: CSVSEFRGTNEKLFF.

The chain couples TRBV5-8 to TRBJ2-4, with 8 positions matching TRBD1. Germline CDR1 SGHTS, CDR2 YDEGEE. This CDR3 contains 13 residues. With V trimmed by 0 bases and J by 16 bases, 9 bases remained unmatched. DNA for the CDR3: TGTGCCAGCAGCTTGGCCAGGGGGCTGGGCGACTACTTC. Amino acids: CASSLARGLGDYF.

The V and J genes are TRBV12-3 or TRBV12-4 and TRBJ1-2; 8 nucleotides agree with TRBD1. The ends lost 6 bases at V and 4 bases at J; junction bases unmatched: 4. This CDR3 contains 13 residues. The CDR3 DNA sequence: TGTGCCAGCAGCCCCACAGGGGGCTATGGCTACACCTTC. Amino acids: CASSPTGGYGYTF.

V is TRBV5-5 and J is TRBJ2-7; D is unclear. Trimming left V 0 bases short and J 3 bases short, with 10 bases between. The V gene's germline CDR1 is SGHKS and CDR2 YYEKEE (reference sequence). The CDR3 sequence is 14 residues long. The CDR3 DNA is TGTGCCAGCAGCTTGGAACTGAACTACTACGAGCAGTACTTC. Residues: CASSLELNYYEQYF.

This rearrangement joins TRBV2 to TRBJ1-2; 12 nucleotides match TRBD1. CDR3 length: 16 residues. The germline V gene encodes CDR1 SNHLY and CDR2 FYNNEI. The trim removed 4 bases at V and 6 bases at J, leaving 9 bases unmatched. This CDR3 reads CASSGDMGQGANGYTF. CDR3 in DNA: TGTGCCAGCAGTGGGGACATGGGACAGGGGGCCAATGGCTACACCTTC.

The rearrangement links TRBV9 to TRBJ2-1, with unresolved D. V was cut by 0 bases and J by 10 bases, with 8 bases left in between. CDR3 length equals 12 residues. From germline, CDR1 is SGDLS and CDR2 YYNGEE. The CDR3 reads CASSVGGVEQFF. CDR3 sequence (DNA): TGTGCCAGCAGCGTAGGAGGAGTAGAGCAGTTCTTC.

J is TRBJ2-3 and V is TRBV6-6; perhaps TRBD2 as D (5 bases). The V end lost 0 bases, the J end lost 1 base, and 5 bases lay between the germline ends. Germline-derived CDR1 and CDR2 are MNHNY and SVGAGI (reference sequence). This CDR3 spans 14 amino acids. As DNA, the CDR3 is TGTGCCAGCAGTTACTCGGAGGGCACAGATACGCAGTATTTT. It encodes CASSYSEGTDTQYF.

The chain is built from TRBV6-5 and TRBJ2-2, with D possibly matching TRBD1 (6 bases). The CDR3 loop spans 14 amino acids. Germline values: CDR1 MNHEY, CDR2 SVGAGI. Trimming took 5 bases from V and 5 from J, leaving 12 bases between them. Here the CDR3 reads CASSHNRVTGELFF. The CDR3 bases are TGTGCCAGCAGTCACAACAGGGTAACCGGGGAGCTGTTTTTT.

The chain combines TRBV24-1 with TRBJ1-2, with D perhaps TRBD1 (6 bases). V was trimmed by 5 bases and J by 3 bases, leaving 15 bases between them. This CDR3 region has 15 residues. CDR1 and CDR2 (germline): KGHDR, SFDVKD. The CDR3: CATSGWGGDYYGYTF. In DNA form, the CDR3 reads TGTGCCACCAGTGGATGGGGGGGCGATTACTATGGCTACACCTTC.

The V gene is TRBV7-9, the J gene TRBJ1-1; possibly TRBD1 for D (5 bases). The germline V and J ends were trimmed by 4 bases and 4 bases, with 10 bases remaining between them. This CDR3 has 13 residues. The germline CDR1 and CDR2 sequences are SEHNR and FQNEAQ (reference sequence). The CDR3 coding sequence is TGTGCCAGCAGCTCCCCGGGGGTCACTGAAGCTTTCTTT. Protein sequence: CASSSPGVTEAFF.

V and J are TRBV11-3 and TRBJ2-1; 11 bases are shared with TRBD2. Trimming at V came to 3 bases and at J to 7 bases, leaving 5 bases not matched to a gene. The CDR3 is made up of 15 amino acids. In germline, CDR1 is SGHNT, CDR2 YENEEA. The CDR3 DNA sequence: TGTGCCAGCAGCTTTAGCGGGGGGGCAACGAATGAGCAGTTCTTC. This translates into CASSFSGGATNEQFF.

The J gene is TRBJ1-2, the V gene TRBV19; 9 positions agree with TRBD1. The CDR3 covers 18 residues. V lost 6 bases to trimming and J lost 9 bases; unmatched junction nucleotides: 23. CDR1 is LNHDA and CDR2 is SQIVND in the germline V gene (reference sequence). This CDR3 reads CASSDYQTPGQGSSRYTF. The CDR3 DNA follows: TGTGCCAGTAGCGACTACCAAACCCCCGGACAGGGGTCGAGTCGCTACACCTTC.

This clone was detected a few times. The rearrangement links TRBV5-1 to TRBJ2-2; 7 positions agree with TRBD1. V shed 3 bases and J 7 bases; nucleotides not matched to a gene: 6. Germline V CDR1 and CDR2: SGHRS, YFSETQ. The CDR3 is made up of 14 amino acids. In DNA form, the CDR3 reads TGCGCCAGCAGCTCCGACAGGGAACACGGGGAGCTGTTTTTT. Translation: CASSSDREHGELFF.